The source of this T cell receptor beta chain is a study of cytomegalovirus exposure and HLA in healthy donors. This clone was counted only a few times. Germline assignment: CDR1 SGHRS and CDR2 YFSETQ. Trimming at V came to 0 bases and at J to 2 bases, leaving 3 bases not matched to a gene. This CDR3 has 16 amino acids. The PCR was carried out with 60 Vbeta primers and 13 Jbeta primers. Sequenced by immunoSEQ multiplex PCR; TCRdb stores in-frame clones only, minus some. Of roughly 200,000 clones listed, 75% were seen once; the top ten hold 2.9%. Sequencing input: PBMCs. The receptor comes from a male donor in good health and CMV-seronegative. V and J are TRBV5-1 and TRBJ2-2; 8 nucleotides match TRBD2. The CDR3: CASSLVAGLNTGELFF. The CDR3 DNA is TGCGCCAGCAGCTTGGTAGCGGGGCTAAACACCGGGGAGCTGTTTTTT.